Presented here are 28 T cell receptor beta chains from one specimen sequenced in a study of response to subunit inactivated influenza vaccine (dated by TCRdb to 2017 to 2018). To prepare the library, RT-PCR was applied. Sequencer: Illumina HiSeq 2500. TCRdb passed the public sequencing reads through fastp at Q25 and MiXCR, retaining productive beta sequences. Every CDR3 protein is listed once, alongside the most common genes and DNA of its rows. Present in this sample are 600,000 to 850,000 distinct CDR3 sequences, 13% to 15% of which were seen just once. The top ten clonotypes cover less than 9% of the sample. The sample consisted of PBMCs from blood, taken roughly 15 days before vaccination. Source of these receptors: a man in his forties or fifties who received an inactivated influenza vaccine. Donor details come from another sample of the same person, matched by shared clones.

This chain uses TRBV27 with TRBJ2-4; 10 nucleotides line up with TRBD2. With 6 bases clipped from V and 1 base from J, the junction kept 9 bases outside the gene matches. This CDR3 spans 17 amino acids. The V gene's germline CDR1 is MNHEY and CDR2 SMNVEV (reference sequence). CDR3 loop: CASSGTSEEAAKNIQYF. CDR3 DNA sequence: TGTGCCAGCAGCGGGACTAGCGAAGAGGCGGCCAAAAACATTCAGTACTTC.

This clonotype appeared a few times. The V and J genes are TRBV28 and TRBJ2-3; D not resolved. Germline V lookup: CDR1 MDHEN, CDR2 SYDVKM. V dropped 6 bases and J dropped 3 bases, with 19 bases sitting between them. The CDR3 length is 16 residues. The CDR3 region has the DNA TGTGCCAGCAGACTGACACCGCAAAGCAGGACAGATACGCAGTATTTT. As protein: CASRLTPQSRTDTQYF. Full variable domain (remainder filled in from reference TRBV28 and TRBJ2-3): DVKVTQSSRYLVKRTGEKVFLECVQDMDHENMFWYRQDPGLGLRLIYFSYDVKMKEKGDIPEGYSVSREKKERFSLILESASTNQTSMYLCASRLTPQSRTDTQYFGPGTRLTVL.

The CDR3 sequence is CASSPPALAGGSDEQFF. The CDR3 DNA sequence: TGCGCCAGCAGCCCCCCCGCACTAGCGGGAGGTTCGGATGAGCAGTTCTTC. This chain joins TRBV5-1 and TRBJ2-1; 12 bases map to TRBD2. From germline, CDR1 is SGHRS and CDR2 YFSETQ. The CDR3 loop spans 17 amino acids. V shed 4 bases and J 8 bases; nucleotides not matched to a gene: 13.

In its sample, this clonotype was seen a few times. The chain links TRBV24-1 to TRBJ2-1; 10 bases fit TRBD2. In germline, CDR1 is KGHDR, CDR2 SFDVKD. The ends lost 10 bases at V and 3 bases at J; junction bases unmatched: 5. CDR3 length equals 14 residues. CDR3 protein: CATSSGRLYNEQFF. The CDR3 DNA reads TGTGCCACTAGTAGCGGGAGGCTCTACAATGAGCAGTTCTTC.

This clonotype was observed a few times. The chain employs TRBV18 and TRBJ2-7; D possibly corresponds to TRBD1 (5 bases). The CDR3 is 16 amino acids. CDR1 is KGHSH and CDR2 is LQKENI in the germline V gene. Trimming took 2 bases from V and 0 from J, leaving 14 bases between them. CDR3 in amino acids: CASSPTEDTRSYEQYF. The CDR3 nucleotides read TGTGCCAGCTCACCAACCGAGGACACCCGCTCCTACGAGCAGTACTTC.

CDR3 coding DNA: TGTGCCAGCAGCTTAGTTATTAACGTGGGGTACCACGAGCAGTACTTC. Its translation is CASSLVINVGYHEQYF. The rearrangement links TRBV11-2 to TRBJ2-7; no firm D call. From germline, CDR1 is SGHAT and CDR2 FQNNGV. The CDR3 totals 16 residues. V gave up 1 base and J gave up 5 bases, with 18 bases separating them.

This clonotype was counted between two and nine times. J is TRBJ2-7 and V is TRBV6-5, with TRBD2 matching 8 bases. The germline V gene encodes CDR1 MNHEY and CDR2 SVGAGI. The trim removed 2 bases at V and 3 bases at J, leaving 3 bases unmatched. The CDR3 contains 14 residues. As DNA, the CDR3 is TGTGCCAGCAGTTACCAGCGGGGGAACTACGAGCAGTACTTC. Translated, it gives CASSYQRGNYEQYF.

The chain recombines TRBV4-3 with TRBJ2-1; D uncertain. Germline V CDR1 and CDR2: LGHNA, YSLEER. The CDR3 has 15 residues. The V gene lost 0 bases and the J gene lost 1 base, with 7 bases spanning the gap. This chain's CDR3 is CASSQEWRSYNEQFF. The CDR3 DNA is TGCGCCAGCAGCCAAGAGTGGCGGTCCTACAATGAGCAGTTCTTC.

The chain combines TRBV11-2 with TRBJ2-3; 10 bases map to TRBD2. V trimming: 5 bases; J trimming: 10 bases; junction bases outside the gene matches: 12. The CDR3 runs to 15 residues. Germline CDR1 and CDR2: SGHAT and FQNNGV. CDR3 DNA sequence: TGTGCCAGCAGCCACAATCCTAGCGGGGGAGTTGCGCAGTATTTT. Its protein is CASSHNPSGGVAQYF.

This clonotype was recorded a few times. V is TRBV9 and J is TRBJ2-3, with a possible D match to TRBD2 (5 bases). Trimming pared 3 bases from V and 2 bases from J, leaving 13 bases between. The CDR3 sequence is 15 residues long. Germline-derived CDR1 and CDR2 are SGDLS and YYNGEE. The CDR3 reads CASSAYSGITDTQYF. CDR3 DNA sequence: TGTGCCAGCAGCGCGTACTCCGGGATCACAGATACGCAGTATTTT. Together with reference TRBV9 and TRBJ2-3, the CDR3 gives the full variable domain: DSGVTQTPKHLITATGQRVTLRCSPRSGDLSVYWYQQSLDQGLQFLIQYYNGEERAKGNILERFSAQQFPDLHSELNLSSLELGDSALYFCASSAYSGITDTQYFGPGTRLTVL.

This clonotype was seen a handful of times. V usage is TRBV19 and J usage is TRBJ2-7; 7 nucleotides line up with TRBD2. This CDR3 spans 13 amino acids. The junction had 5 bases not matched to a gene; V was cut back by 0 bases and J by 9 bases. The germline V gene has CDR1 LNHDA and CDR2 SQIVND (reference sequence). The CDR3 loop reads CASSIDRGDRQYF. The CDR3 DNA follows: TGTGCCAGTAGTATAGATCGGGGGGATCGGCAGTACTTC.

This clonotype was seen only a few times. In nucleotides, the CDR3 is TGTGCCAGCAGTTACCCCTTTCGGGAGCGAAACACAGATACGCAGTATTTT. It specifies CASSYPFRERNTDTQYF. The rearrangement uses TRBV6-2 or TRBV6-3 and TRBJ2-3, with a tentative D call TRBD2 (6 bases). From germline, CDR1 is MNHEY and CDR2 SVGEGT. The CDR3 spans 17 residues. Trimming removed 2 bases from V and 2 bases from J, with 17 bases in between.

Ten or more counts support this clonotype. The V and J genes are TRBV12-3 or TRBV12-4 and TRBJ1-3; D gene ambiguous. The germline V and J ends were trimmed by 6 bases and 0 bases, with 6 bases remaining between them. The CDR3 runs to 13 residues. This CDR3 reads CASSDYSGNTIYF. CDR3 nucleotides: TGTGCCAGCAGCGATTACTCTGGAAACACCATATATTTT.

The CDR3 loop reads CAWSVQRGFSGRAVSRQYF. The CDR3 region has the DNA TGTGCCTGGAGTGTACAGCGAGGGTTTAGCGGGAGGGCCGTTTCTAGGCAGTACTTC. The chain carries TRBV30 and TRBJ2-7; 11 nucleotides agree with TRBD2. The germline CDR1 and CDR2 sequences are GTSNPN and SVGIG (reference sequence). With 0 bases clipped from V and 9 bases from J, the junction kept 22 bases outside the gene matches. The CDR3 totals 19 residues.

This clonotype has more than one count but fewer than ten. The chain uses TRBV4-1 and TRBJ2-4, with D possibly matching TRBD2 (5 bases). The germline gives CDR1 MGHRA, CDR2 YSYEKL. The CDR3 runs 18 residues. V shed 4 bases and J shed 2 bases, with 21 bases lying between them. The CDR3: CASSLRVASTESKNIQYF. The CDR3 DNA reads TGCGCCAGCAGCCTAAGGGTGGCTAGCACAGAATCCAAAAACATTCAGTACTTC.

This clonotype was observed many times. The J gene is TRBJ2-5, the V gene TRBV18; unclear D gene. This CDR3 spans 12 amino acids. Per the germline V gene, CDR1 is KGHSH and CDR2 is LQKENI. The V gene lost 3 bases and the J gene lost 1 base, with 3 bases spanning the gap. The CDR3 here is CASSPIQETQYF. CDR3 bases: TGTGCCAGCTCACCCATCCAAGAGACCCAGTACTTC.

This clonotype was recorded at least ten times. The CDR3 is CASSLGTRTDTQYF. In DNA form, the CDR3 reads TGCGCCAGCAGCTTGGGGACCCGAACAGATACGCAGTATTTT. The V gene is TRBV5-1, the J gene TRBJ2-3; D is unresolved. The germline CDR1 and CDR2 sequences are SGHRS and YFSETQ. V dropped 0 bases and J dropped 3 bases, with 8 bases sitting between them. CDR3 length: 14 amino acids.

This clonotype appeared many times. This chain links TRBV12-3 or TRBV12-4 with TRBJ2-7; D perhaps matches TRBD1 (6 bases). The V and J ends lost 1 base and 1 base respectively, with 14 bases between them. The CDR3 covers 16 residues. CDR3: CASSLGTDYSSYEQYF. The CDR3 DNA sequence: TGTGCCAGCAGTTTAGGGACAGACTATAGTTCCTACGAGCAGTACTTC.

This chain joins TRBV7-2 and TRBJ2-3; TRBD2 matches 11 bases. V shed 6 bases, J shed 4 bases, and the junction held 9 bases outside the gene matches. Germline-derived CDR1 and CDR2 are SGHTA and FQGNSA. The length of the CDR3 is 16 residues. The CDR3 coding sequence is TGTGCCAGCAGACCCACTAGCGGGAGAAATGCAGATACGCAGTATTTT. Protein product: CASRPTSGRNADTQYF.

This chain links TRBV28 with TRBJ2-7; D is undetermined. The CDR3 contains 15 residues. The ends were cut back, 6 bases at V and 2 bases at J, with 17 bases in the middle. CDR1 and CDR2 from the germline V gene are MDHEN and SYDVKM. Here the CDR3 reads CASRGPLGGTYEQYF. CDR3 DNA: TGTGCCAGCAGGGGTCCCTTAGGCGGAACCTACGAGCAGTACTTC.

This clonotype was counted between two and nine times. This chain joins TRBV7-2 and TRBJ1-6; D gene unclear. Per germline, CDR1 SGHTA and CDR2 FQGNSA. The CDR3 spans 14 residues. With 2 bases removed from V and 4 bases from J, the gap between germline ends came to 6 bases. The CDR3 coding sequence is TGTGCCAGCAGCTTATTTGCGTATAATTCACCCCTCCACTTT. Translating it yields CASSLFAYNSPLHF.

This sequence joins TRBV19 and TRBJ2-3; 9 positions match TRBD1. Germline V gene lookup returns CDR1 LNHDA and CDR2 SQIVND (reference sequence). The CDR3 is 15 residues long. With 3 bases clipped from V and 4 bases from J, the junction kept 5 bases outside the gene matches. The CDR3 sequence: CASSIGTGSADTQYF. The CDR3 DNA reads as TGTGCCAGTAGTATTGGGACAGGGAGCGCAGATACGCAGTATTTT.

This clonotype was seen more than once but under ten times. The chain joins TRBV2 to TRBJ2-1; a weak D match, TRBD2 (5 bases). The CDR3 contains 14 residues. Germline loops: CDR1 SNHLY, CDR2 FYNNEI. V lost 5 bases to trimming and J lost 4 bases, with 12 bases between them. This CDR3 is CASSRTEGYNEQFF. The CDR3 region has the DNA TGTGCCAGCAGTAGGACCGAGGGATACAATGAGCAGTTCTTC.

This clonotype has just a few counts. The chain uses TRBV14 and TRBJ2-5; D is perhaps TRBD2 (6 bases). Deletions cut 0 bases from V and 3 bases from J, with 23 bases between. This CDR3 contains 19 residues. Germline V gives CDR1 SGHDN, CDR2 FVKESK. Here the CDR3 DNA reads TGTGCCAGCAGCCAAGACTGGTCTAGCGAACGGGGGTTTGAAGAGACCCAGTACTTC. It codes for CASSQDWSSERGFEETQYF. The variable domain in full, completed from reference TRBV14 and TRBJ2-5, reads EAGVTQFPSHSVIEKGQTVTLRCDPISGHDNLYWYRRVMGKEIKFLLHFVKESKQDESGMPNNRFLAERTGGTYSTLKVQPAELEDSGVYFCASSQDWSSERGFEETQYFGPGTRLLVL.

This clonotype was detected many times. V is TRBV6-1 and J is TRBJ2-4, with D hard to call. The CDR3 contains 16 residues. Germline lookup yields CDR1 MNHNS and CDR2 SASEGT. Trimming pared 3 bases from V and 0 bases from J, leaving 12 bases between. CDR3 sequence reads: CASSEEQVLAKNIQYF. DNA for the CDR3: TGTGCCAGCAGTGAGGAGCAGGTCCTAGCCAAAAACATTCAGTACTTC.

The CDR3 nucleotides are TGTGCCAGCAGGACAGGTCGTAGCAATCAGCCCCAGCATTTT. It yields the protein CASRTGRSNQPQHF. This sequence joins TRBV28 and TRBJ1-5; D is perhaps TRBD1 (6 bases). The CDR3 runs to 14 residues. Germline V gene data show CDR1 as MDHEN and CDR2 as SYDVKM. Trimming cost V 6 bases and J 0 bases, with 9 bases left between them.

V is TRBV7-2 and J is TRBJ1-4; 10 bases line up with TRBD1. Germline loops: CDR1 SGHTA, CDR2 FQGNSA. The V and J ends lost 4 bases and 5 bases, in that order; junction bases with no gene match: 1. There are 14 residues in the CDR3. CDR3 nucleotides: TGTGCCAGCAGCTGGACAGGGGGGAATGAAAAACTGTTTTTT. Translation: CASSWTGGNEKLFF.

This chain joins TRBV6-2 or TRBV6-3 and TRBJ2-1, with TRBD2 matching 9 bases. The V and J ends lost 2 bases and 6 bases, in that order; junction bases with no gene match: 5. Germline V gene data show CDR1 as MNHEY and CDR2 as SVGEGT. This CDR3 region has 15 residues. The CDR3 DNA reads TGTGCCAGCAGTTACCGACGACTAGCGGCCAATGAGCAGTTCTTC. Protein sequence: CASSYRRLAANEQFF.